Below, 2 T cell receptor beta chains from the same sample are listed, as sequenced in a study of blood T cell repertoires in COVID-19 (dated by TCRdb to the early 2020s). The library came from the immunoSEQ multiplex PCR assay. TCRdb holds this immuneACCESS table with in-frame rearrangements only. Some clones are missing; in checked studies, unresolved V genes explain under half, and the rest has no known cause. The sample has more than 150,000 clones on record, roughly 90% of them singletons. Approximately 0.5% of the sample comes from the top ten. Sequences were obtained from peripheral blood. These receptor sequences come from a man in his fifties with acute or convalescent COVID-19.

CDR3: CASSLGTYYNEQFF. In nucleotides, the CDR3 is TGTGCCAGCAGTCTCGGGACTTACTACAATGAGCAGTTCTTC. The chain is built from TRBV6-2 or TRBV6-3 and TRBJ2-1; maybe TRBD2 (6 bases). V dropped 5 bases and J dropped 3 bases, with 11 bases sitting between them. Germline V CDR1 and CDR2: MNHEY, SVGEGT. The CDR3 has 14 amino acids.

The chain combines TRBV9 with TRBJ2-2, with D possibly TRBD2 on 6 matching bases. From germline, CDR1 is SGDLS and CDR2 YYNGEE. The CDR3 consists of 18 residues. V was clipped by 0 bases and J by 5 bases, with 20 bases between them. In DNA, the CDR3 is TGTGCCAGCAGCGTAGATCTACACTCCTCGGGAGATACCGGGGAGCTGTTTTTT. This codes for CASSVDLHSSGDTGELFF.